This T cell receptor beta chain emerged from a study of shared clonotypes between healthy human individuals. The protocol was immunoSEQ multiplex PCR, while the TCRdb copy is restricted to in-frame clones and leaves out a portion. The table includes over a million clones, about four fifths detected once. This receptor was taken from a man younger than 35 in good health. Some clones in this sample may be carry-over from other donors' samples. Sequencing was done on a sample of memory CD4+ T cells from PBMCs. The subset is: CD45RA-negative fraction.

CDR3 protein: CASSQAYLGDTYGYTF. Here the CDR3 DNA reads TGCGCCAGCAGCCAAGCCTATTTGGGAGATACCTATGGCTACACCTTC. This rearrangement joins TRBV4-3 to TRBJ1-2, with no clear D. V was trimmed by 1 base and J by 4 bases, leaving 16 bases between them. From germline, CDR1 is LGHNA and CDR2 YSLEER. The CDR3 sequence is 16 residues long.